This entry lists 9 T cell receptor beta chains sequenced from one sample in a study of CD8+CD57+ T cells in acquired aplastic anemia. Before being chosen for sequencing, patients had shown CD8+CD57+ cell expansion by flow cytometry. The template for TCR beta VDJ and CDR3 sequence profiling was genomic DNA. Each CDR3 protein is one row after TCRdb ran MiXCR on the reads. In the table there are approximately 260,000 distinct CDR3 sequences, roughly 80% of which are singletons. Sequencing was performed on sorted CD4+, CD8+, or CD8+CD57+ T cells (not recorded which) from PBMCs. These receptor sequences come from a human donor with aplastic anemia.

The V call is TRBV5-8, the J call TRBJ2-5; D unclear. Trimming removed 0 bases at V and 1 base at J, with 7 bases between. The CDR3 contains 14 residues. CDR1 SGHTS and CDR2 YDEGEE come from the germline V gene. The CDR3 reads CASSLELRQETQYF. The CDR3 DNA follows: TGTGCCAGCAGCTTGGAACTTCGCCAAGAGACCCAGTACTTC.

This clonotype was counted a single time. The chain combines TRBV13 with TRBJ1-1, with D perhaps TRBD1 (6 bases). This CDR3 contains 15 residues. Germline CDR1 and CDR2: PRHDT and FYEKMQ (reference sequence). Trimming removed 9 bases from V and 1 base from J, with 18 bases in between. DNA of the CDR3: TGTGCCAGTACACACGTGGGGGGGGCGAACACTGAAGCTTTCTTT. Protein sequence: CASTHVGGANTEAFF.

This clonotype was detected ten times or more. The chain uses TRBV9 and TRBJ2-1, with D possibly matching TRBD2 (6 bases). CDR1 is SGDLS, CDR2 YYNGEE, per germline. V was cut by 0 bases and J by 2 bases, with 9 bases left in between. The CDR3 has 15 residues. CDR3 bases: TGTGCCAGCAGCGTAGAGGCTAGCGCCTACAATGAGCAGTTCTTC. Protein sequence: CASSVEASAYNEQFF.

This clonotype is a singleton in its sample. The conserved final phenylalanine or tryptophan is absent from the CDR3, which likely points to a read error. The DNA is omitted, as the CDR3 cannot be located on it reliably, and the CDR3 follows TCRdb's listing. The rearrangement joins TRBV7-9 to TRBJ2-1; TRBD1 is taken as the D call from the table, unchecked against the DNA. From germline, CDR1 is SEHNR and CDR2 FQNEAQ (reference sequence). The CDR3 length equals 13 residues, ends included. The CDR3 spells CASSSGDKQGTGE.

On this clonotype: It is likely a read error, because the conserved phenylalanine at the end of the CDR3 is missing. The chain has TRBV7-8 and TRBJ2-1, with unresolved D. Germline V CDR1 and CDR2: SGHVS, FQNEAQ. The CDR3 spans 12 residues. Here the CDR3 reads CTSSPLRDEQFL. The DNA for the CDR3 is TGTACCAGCAGCCCTCTAAGAGATGAGCAGTTCCTC.

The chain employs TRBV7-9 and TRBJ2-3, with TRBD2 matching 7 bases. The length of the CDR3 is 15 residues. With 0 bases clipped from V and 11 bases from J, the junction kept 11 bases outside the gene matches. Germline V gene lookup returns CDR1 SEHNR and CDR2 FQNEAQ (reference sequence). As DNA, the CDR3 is TGTGCCAGCAGCTTAGCGGGAGGGACCGAAGCGCAGCAGTATTTT. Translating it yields CASSLAGGTEAQQYF.

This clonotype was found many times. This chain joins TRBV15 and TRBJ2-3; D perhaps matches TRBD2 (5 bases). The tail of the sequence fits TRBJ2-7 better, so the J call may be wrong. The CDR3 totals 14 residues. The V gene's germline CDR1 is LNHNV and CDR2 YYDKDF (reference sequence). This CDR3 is CATSRAGGQDTQYF. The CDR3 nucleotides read TGTGCCACCAGCAGAGCGGGCGGGCAAGATACGCAGTACTTC.

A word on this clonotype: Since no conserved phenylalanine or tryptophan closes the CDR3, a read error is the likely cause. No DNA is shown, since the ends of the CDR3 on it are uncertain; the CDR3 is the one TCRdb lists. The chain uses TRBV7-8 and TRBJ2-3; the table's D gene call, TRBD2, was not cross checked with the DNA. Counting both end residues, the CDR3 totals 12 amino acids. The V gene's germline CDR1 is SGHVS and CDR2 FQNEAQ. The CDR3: CASSFTSAMRYS.

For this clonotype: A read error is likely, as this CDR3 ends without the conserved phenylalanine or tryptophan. The CDR3 sequence is CATSESDRRNSPLHL. The CDR3 region has the DNA TGTGCCACCAGTGAATCCGACAGGAGAAATTCACCCCTCCACCTT. The V gene is TRBV24-1, the J gene TRBJ1-6; tentatively, D is TRBD1 (6 bases). This CDR3 has 15 residues. Trimming took off 4 bases at V and 7 bases at J, with 13 bases between the two ends. Per the germline V gene, CDR1 is KGHDR and CDR2 is SFDVKD.